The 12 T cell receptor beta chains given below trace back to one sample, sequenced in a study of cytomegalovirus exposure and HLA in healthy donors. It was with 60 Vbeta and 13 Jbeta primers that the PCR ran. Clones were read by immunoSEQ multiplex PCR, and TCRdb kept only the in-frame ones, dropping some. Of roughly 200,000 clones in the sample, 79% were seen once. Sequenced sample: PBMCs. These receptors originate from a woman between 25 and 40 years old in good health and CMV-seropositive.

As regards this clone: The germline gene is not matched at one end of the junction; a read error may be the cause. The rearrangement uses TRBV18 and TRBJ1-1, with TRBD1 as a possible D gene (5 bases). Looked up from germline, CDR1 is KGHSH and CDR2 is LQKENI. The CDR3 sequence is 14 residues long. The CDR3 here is CASSPPQDSGGAFF. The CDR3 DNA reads TGTGCCAGCTCGCCACCACAAGATTCGGGGGGAGCTTTCTTT. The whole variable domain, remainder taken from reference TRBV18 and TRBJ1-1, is NAGVMQNPRHLVRRRGQEARLRCSPMKGHSHVYWYRQLPEEGLKFMVYLQKENIIDESGMPKERFSAEFPKEGPSILRIQQVVRGDSAAYFCASSPPQDSGGAFFGQGTRLTVV.

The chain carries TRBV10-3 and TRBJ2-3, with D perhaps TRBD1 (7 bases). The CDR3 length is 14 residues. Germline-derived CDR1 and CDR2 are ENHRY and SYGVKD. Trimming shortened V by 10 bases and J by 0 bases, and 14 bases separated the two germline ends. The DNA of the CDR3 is TGTGCCACCCACAGGGGACTTAGCACAGATACGCAGTATTTT. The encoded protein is CATHRGLSTDTQYF.

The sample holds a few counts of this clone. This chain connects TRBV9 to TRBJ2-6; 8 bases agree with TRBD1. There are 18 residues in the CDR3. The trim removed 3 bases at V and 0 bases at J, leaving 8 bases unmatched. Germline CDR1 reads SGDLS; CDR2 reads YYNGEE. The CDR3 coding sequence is TGTGCCAGCAGCGGGGACAGGAGTTTTTACTCTGGGGCCAACGTCCTGACTTTC. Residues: CASSGDRSFYSGANVLTF.

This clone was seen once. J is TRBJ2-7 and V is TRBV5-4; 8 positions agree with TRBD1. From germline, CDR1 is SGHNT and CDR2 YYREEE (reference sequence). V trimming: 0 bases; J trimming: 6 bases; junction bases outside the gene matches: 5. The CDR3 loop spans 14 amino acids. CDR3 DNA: TGTGCCAGCAGCTTGGGGGCAGGGGGCGGCGAGCAGTACTTC. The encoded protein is CASSLGAGGGEQYF.

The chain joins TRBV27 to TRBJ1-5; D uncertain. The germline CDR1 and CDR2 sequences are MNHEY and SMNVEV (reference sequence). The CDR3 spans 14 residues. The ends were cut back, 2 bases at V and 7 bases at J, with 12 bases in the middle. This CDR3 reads CASSLILAAQPQHF. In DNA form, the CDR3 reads TGTGCCAGCAGTTTAATTCTGGCGGCACAGCCCCAGCATTTT.

This chain's CDR3 is CASMGRSPGGYTF. The DNA of the CDR3 is TGTGCCAGCATGGGGCGATCCCCGGGTGGCTACACCTTC. The chain combines TRBV6-5 with TRBJ1-2, with D maybe TRBD1 (5 bases). The V end was cut by 7 bases, the J end by 7 bases, with 16 bases between. CDR1 is MNHEY and CDR2 is SVGAGI in the germline V gene. This CDR3 contains 13 residues.

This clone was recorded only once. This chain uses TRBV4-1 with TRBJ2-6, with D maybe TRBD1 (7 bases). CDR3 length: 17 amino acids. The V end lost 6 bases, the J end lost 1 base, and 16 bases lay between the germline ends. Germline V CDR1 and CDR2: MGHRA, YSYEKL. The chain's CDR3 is CASRPTGRESGANVLTF. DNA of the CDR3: TGCGCCAGCAGACCGACAGGGCGGGAATCTGGGGCCAACGTCCTGACTTTC.

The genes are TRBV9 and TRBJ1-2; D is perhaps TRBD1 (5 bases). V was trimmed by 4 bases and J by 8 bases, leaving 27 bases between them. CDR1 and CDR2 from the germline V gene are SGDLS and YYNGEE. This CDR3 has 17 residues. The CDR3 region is CASSLLGHSSPQGGYTF. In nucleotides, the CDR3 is TGTGCCAGCAGCCTACTGGGGCATAGCTCCCCTCAGGGAGGCTACACCTTC. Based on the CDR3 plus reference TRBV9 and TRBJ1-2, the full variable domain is DSGVTQTPKHLITATGQRVTLRCSPRSGDLSVYWYQQSLDQGLQFLIQYYNGEERAKGNILERFSAQQFPDLHSELNLSSLELGDSALYFCASSLLGHSSPQGGYTFGSGTRLTVV.

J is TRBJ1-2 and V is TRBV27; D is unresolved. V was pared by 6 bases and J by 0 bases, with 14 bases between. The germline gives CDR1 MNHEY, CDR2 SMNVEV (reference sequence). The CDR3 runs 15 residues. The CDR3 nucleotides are TGTGCCAGCAGCCCAAAGCCGGGAGCTAACTATGGCTACACCTTC. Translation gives CASSPKPGANYGYTF.

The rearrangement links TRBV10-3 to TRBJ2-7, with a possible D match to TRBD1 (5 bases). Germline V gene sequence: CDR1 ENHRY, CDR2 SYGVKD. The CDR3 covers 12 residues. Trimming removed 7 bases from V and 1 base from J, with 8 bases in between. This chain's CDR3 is CAIKTESYEQYF. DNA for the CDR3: TGTGCCATCAAGACAGAGTCCTACGAGCAGTACTTC.

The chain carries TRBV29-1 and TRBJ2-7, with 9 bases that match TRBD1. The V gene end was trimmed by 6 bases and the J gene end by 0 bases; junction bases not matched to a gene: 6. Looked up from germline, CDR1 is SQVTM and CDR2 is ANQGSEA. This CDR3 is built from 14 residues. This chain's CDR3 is CSVGGQGFSYEQYF. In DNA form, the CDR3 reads TGCAGCGTGGGGGGACAGGGTTTCTCCTACGAGCAGTACTTC.

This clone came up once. The CDR3 nucleotides read TGTGCCAGCAGCACACCACAACAGAGCGGGAGCCGAAGCACAGATACGCAGTATTTT. This gives the protein CASSTPQQSGSRSTDTQYF. This chain uses TRBV7-2 with TRBJ2-3; 8 nucleotides match TRBD2. CDR3 length: 19 amino acids. Trimming took 5 bases from V and 0 from J; bases not matched to a gene: 16. CDR1 SGHTA and CDR2 FQGNSA come from the germline V gene.